This section outlines one T cell receptor (beta chain) sequence together with its context. Its specificity is unknown. Produced via immunoSEQ multiplex PCR; TCRdb's table is partial and in-frame only. This sample has roughly 100,000 clones, with around 91% found just once. V lost 1 base and J 2 bases, leaving 13 bases between the germline ends. From germline, CDR1 is SGHTA and CDR2 FQGTGA. This CDR3 region has 16 residues. These data come from a study of T cell responses to AZD1222 COVID-19 vaccine. Study overall: Second doses were pooled across both intervals (about 4 or about 12 weeks).

Broader study findings: Only after the peak T cell response were repertoires sampled. An increase in Spike-specific TCR breadth and depth was observed after two AZD1222 doses.

The sequence was obtained from an adult in good health. The sequenced sample was peripheral blood, obtained on day 0 of AZD1222 vaccination. The rearrangement uses TRBV7-3 and TRBJ2-3; D is possibly TRBD1 (6 bases). Here the CDR3 reads CASSLMGQPATDTQYF. The CDR3 DNA reads as TGTGCCAGCAGCTTAATGGGACAACCCGCCACAGATACGCAGTATTTT.